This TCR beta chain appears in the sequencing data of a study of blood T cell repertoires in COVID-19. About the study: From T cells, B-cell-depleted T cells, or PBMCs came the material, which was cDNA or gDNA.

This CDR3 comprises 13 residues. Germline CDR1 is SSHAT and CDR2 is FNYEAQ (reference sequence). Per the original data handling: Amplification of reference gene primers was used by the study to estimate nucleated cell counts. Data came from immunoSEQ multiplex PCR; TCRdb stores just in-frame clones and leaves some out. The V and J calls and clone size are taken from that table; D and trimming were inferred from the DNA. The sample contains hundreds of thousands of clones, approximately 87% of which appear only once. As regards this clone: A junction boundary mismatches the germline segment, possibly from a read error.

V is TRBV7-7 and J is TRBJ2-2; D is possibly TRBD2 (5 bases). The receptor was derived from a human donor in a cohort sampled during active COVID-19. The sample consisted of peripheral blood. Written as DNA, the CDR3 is TGTGCTAGCAGCTTCACTAGTCCCGGGGAGCTGTTTTTT. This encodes CASSFTSPGELFF.